This T cell receptor (beta chain) appears in the sequencing data of a study of control samples from healthy donors and cancer patients. Here immunoSEQ multiplex PCR was the method, and the copy in TCRdb shows in-frame clones only, minus some. The sample yields approximately 150,000 clones, 85% to 95% seen once. As for this clone: The identical CDR3 is also encoded by other nucleotide sequences in the sample.

Trimming removed 3 bases at V and 0 bases at J, with 5 bases between. The CDR3 covers 13 residues. Germline V CDR1 and CDR2: SGHDN, FVKESK. The receptor was derived from a woman between 18 and 29 years old in good health. Sequencing input: blood. The chain employs TRBV14 and TRBJ1-1; D unclear. The CDR3 region is CASSQWMNTEAFF. The CDR3 region has the DNA TGTGCCAGCAGCCAGTGGATGAACACTGAAGCTTTCTTT.